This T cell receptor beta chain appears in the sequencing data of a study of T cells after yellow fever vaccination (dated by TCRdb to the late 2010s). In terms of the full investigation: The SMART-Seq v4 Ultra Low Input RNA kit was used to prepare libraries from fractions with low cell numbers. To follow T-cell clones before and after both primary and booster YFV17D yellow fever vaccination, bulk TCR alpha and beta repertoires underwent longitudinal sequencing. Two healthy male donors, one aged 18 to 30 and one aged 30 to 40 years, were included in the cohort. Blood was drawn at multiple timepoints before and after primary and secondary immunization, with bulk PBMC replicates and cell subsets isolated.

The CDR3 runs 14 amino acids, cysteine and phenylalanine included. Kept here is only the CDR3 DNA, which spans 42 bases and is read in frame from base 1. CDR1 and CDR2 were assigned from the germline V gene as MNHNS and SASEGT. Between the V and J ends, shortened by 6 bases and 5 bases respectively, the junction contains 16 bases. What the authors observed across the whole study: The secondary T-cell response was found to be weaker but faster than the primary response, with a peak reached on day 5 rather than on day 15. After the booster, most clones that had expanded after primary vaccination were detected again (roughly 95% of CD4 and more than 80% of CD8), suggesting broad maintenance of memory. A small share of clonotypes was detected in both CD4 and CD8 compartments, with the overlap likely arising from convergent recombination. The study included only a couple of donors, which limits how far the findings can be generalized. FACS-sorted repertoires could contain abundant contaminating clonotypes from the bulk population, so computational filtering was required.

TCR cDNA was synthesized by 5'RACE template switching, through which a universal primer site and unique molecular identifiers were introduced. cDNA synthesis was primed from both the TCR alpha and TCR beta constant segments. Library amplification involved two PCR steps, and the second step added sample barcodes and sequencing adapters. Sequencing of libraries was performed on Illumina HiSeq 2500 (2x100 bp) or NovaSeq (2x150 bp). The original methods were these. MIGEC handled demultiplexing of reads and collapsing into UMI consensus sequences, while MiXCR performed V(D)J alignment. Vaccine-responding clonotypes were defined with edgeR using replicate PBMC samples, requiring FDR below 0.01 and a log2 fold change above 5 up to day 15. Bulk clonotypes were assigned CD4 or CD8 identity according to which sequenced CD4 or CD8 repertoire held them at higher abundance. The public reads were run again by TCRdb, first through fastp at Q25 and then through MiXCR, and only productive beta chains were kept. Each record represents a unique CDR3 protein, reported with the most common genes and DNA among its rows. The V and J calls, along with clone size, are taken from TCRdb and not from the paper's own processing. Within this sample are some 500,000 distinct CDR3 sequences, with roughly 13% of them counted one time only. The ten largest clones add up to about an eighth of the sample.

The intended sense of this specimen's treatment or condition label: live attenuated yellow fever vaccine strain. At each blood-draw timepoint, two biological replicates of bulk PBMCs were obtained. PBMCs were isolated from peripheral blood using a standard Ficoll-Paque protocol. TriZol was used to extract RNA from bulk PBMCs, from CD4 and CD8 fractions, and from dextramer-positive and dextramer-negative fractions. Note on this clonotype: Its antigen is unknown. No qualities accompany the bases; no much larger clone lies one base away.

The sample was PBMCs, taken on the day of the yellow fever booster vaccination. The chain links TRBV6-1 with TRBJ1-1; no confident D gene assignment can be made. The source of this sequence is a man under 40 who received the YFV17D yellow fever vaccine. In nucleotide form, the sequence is TGTGCCAGCAGCGATCTCCTTGGGCGGACTGAAGCTTTCTTT. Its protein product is CASSDLLGRTEAFF.